The next 6 T cell receptor beta chains were all read from a single sample in a study of T cells in women clearing cervical HPV infection. Sequenced by immunoSEQ multiplex PCR; TCRdb stores in-frame clones only, minus some. The sample table sets out about 20,000 clones. Sequenced material: blood buffy coat. These receptors all stem from a woman aged 18 to 75 with a cervical HPV16 infection that either progressed to CIN3+ or cleared (not recorded which).

Concerning this clone: The CDR3 end is not reached by the read, which stops 3 residues before it; the germline J gene fills it in. The chain joins TRBV30 to TRBJ2-3, with 10 bases fitting TRBD1. There are 20 residues in the CDR3. Germline values: CDR1 GTSNPN, CDR2 SVGIG (reference sequence). The sequenced part of the CDR3 DNA is TGTGCCTGGAGTCCCGCGACGGGACAGGGGAGAATCTATAGCAATCAGCCG. Translation gives CAWSPATGQGRIYSNQP. The full CDR3 protein reads CAWSPATGQGRIYSNQPQYF.

Regarding this clone: The sequenced fragment ends 3 residues before the CDR3 boundary, so the rest is inferred from the germline J gene. The chain couples TRBV4-1 to TRBJ2-2; 9 nucleotides match TRBD1. Looked up from germline, CDR1 is MGHRA and CDR2 is YSYEKL. The CDR3 contains 15 residues. Incomplete CDR3 DNA: TGCGCCAGCAGCCAAGATCCGGACAGGGGCGAAAAG. Protein sequence: CASSQDPDRGEK. Given in full, the CDR3 is CASSQDPDRGEKLFF.

Concerning this clone: The read terminates 3 residues ahead of where the CDR3 ends, so the germline J gene completes it. The chain recombines TRBV7-6 with TRBJ2-5; D is unresolved. This CDR3 spans 15 amino acids. CDR1 and CDR2 (germline): SGHVS, FNYEAQ. Deletions cut 0 bases from V and 1 base from J, with 9 bases between. The CDR3 reads CASSLARGGQETQYF. The CDR3 bases that were read are TGTGCCAGCAGCTTAGCGCGTGGTGGCCAAGAGACC.

To note about this clone: The read is 3 residues too short to cover the CDR3 end, so that end is filled in from the germline J gene. V is TRBV6-2 or TRBV6-3 and J is TRBJ2-3; 10 bases align to TRBD1. Per the germline V gene, CDR1 is MNHEY and CDR2 is SVGEGT. This CDR3 has 15 amino acids. CDR3 amino acids: CASSEGTGASQPQYF. The DNA read from the CDR3 is TGTGCCAGCAGCGAAGGGACAGGGGCAAGTCAGCCG.

Points on this clone: At one end, the junction sequence differs from germline, possibly due to a read error. The read ends 3 residues shy of where the CDR3 ends; the end is completed using the germline J gene. This rearrangement joins TRBV18 to TRBJ2-1, with a possible D match to TRBD2 (5 bases). Per germline, CDR1 KGHSH and CDR2 LQKENI. The CDR3 loop spans 16 amino acids. CDR3 residues: CASSPQQVSAYNEQFF. The DNA read from the CDR3 is TGTGCCAGCTCCCCACAGCAGGTTAGCGCCTACAATGAG.

As regards this clone: The read ends 3 residues before the CDR3 terminus; that terminus is restored from the germline J gene. The rearrangement uses TRBV10-3 and TRBJ2-3; the D is unclear. Germline V gene lookup returns CDR1 ENHRY and CDR2 SYGVKD. The germline V and J ends were trimmed by 2 bases and 4 bases, with 4 bases remaining between them. CDR3 size: 12 residues. The covered CDR3 bases are TGTGCCATCAGTGAGAGGGCAGATACG. Protein sequence: CAISERADT. The CDR3, in full, reads CAISERADTQYF.